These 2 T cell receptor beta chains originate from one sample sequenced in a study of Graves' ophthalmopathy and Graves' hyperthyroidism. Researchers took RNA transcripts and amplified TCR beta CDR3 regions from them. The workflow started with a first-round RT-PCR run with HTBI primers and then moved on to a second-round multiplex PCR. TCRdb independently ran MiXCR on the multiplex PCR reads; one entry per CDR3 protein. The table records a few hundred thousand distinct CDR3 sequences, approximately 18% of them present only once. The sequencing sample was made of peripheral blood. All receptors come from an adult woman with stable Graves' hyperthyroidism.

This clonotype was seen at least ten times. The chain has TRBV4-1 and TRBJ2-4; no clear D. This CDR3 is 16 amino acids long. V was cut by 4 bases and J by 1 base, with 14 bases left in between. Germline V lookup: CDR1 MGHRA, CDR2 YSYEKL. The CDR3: CASSRTGRGAKNIQYF. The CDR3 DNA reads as TGCGCCAGCAGCCGTACCGGACGTGGGGCCAAAAACATTCAGTACTTC.

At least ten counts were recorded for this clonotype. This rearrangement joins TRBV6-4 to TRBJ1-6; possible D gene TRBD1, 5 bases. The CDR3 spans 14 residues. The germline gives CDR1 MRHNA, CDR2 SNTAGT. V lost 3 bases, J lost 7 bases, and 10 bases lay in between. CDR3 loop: CASSEGDYNSPLHF. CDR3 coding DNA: TGTGCCAGCAGTGAGGGGGACTACAATTCACCCCTCCACTTT.